Below, one T cell receptor beta chain is given with its context. The CDR3 spans 14 residues. Germline CDR1 reads SNHLY; CDR2 reads FYNNEI. V lost 3 bases to trimming and J lost 0 bases, with 6 bases between them. The entry originates in a study of control samples from healthy donors and cancer patients. This table comes from immunoSEQ multiplex PCR, and its TCRdb copy is limited to in-frame clones, with some not included. Counted here are roughly 130,000 clones, about 94% occurring once; the ten biggest clones make up 13% to 15%. The chain uses TRBV2 and TRBJ1-3; D call uncertain. The clonotype originates from a man in his fifties or sixties with colorectal cancer. Sequencing used PBMCs. CDR3 in amino acids: CASSESISGNTIYF. CDR3 coding DNA: TGTGCCAGCAGTGAGTCTATCTCTGGAAACACCATATATTTT.